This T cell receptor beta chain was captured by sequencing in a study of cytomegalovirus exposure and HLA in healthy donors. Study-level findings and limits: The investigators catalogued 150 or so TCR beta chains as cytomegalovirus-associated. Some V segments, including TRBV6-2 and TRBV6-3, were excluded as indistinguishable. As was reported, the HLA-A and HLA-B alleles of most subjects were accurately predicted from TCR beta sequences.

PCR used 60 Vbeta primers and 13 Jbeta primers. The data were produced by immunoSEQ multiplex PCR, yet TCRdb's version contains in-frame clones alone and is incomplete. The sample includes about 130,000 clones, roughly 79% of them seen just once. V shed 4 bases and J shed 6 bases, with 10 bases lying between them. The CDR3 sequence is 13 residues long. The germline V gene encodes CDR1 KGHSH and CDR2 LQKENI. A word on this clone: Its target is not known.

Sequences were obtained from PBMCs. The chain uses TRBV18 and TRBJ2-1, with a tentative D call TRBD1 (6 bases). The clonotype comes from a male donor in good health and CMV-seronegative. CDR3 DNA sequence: TGTGCCAGCTCACTCAGGACAGCCAATGAGCAGTTCTTC. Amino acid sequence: CASSLRTANEQFF.